Listed here is a single T cell receptor (beta chain). Other DNA sequences from this sample encode an identical CDR3 as well. CDR3 size: 11 residues. The germline V and J ends were trimmed by 4 bases and 5 bases, with 6 bases remaining between them. CDR1 GTSNPN and CDR2 SVGIG come from the germline V gene (reference sequence). The data belong to a study of shared clonotypes between healthy human individuals. Study context: The cohort comprised a couple of women and three men. Their ages spanned 18 to 49 years. Each donor contributed plates that comprised three CD4 naive, three CD4 memory, two CD8 naive and one CD8 memory.

Assay used: immunoSEQ multiplex PCR; TCRdb lists only in-frame clones, some missing. The sample has approximately 2.1 million clones, about 92% seen once. Study donors comprised healthy, HIV-negative adults devoid of recent acute infection or vaccination. The rearrangement links TRBV30 to TRBJ2-4; D uncertain. The source material was naive CD4+ T cells from PBMCs. Subset specified: CD45RA+ positively selected. The sequence derives from a man between 18 and 29 years old in good health. Some clones in this sample may be carry-over from other donors' samples. The CDR3 DNA sequence: TGTGCCTGGACTGGCGAAAACATTCAGTACTTC. Residues: CAWTGENIQYF.